This T cell receptor beta chain was captured by sequencing in a study of T cell clonotyping in hematopoietic cell transplantation (dated by TCRdb to the early 2020s). Looking at the study overall: In the study, 135 blood samples were gathered from 35 consecutive transplant recipients and their related donors. Recruitment of patients ran from September 2015 to early 2017, and follow-up continued until late 2020 or until death.

Note on this clone: Its recognized antigen is unknown. The sample holds no much larger clone one base away, and base qualities are not on file.

V is clipped by 3 bases and J by 6 bases, and the sequence between their germline boundaries is 20 bases long. The CDR3, cysteine through phenylalanine, is 15 amino acids long. The CDR3 DNA has 45 bases and is translated from base 1. Based on the germline V gene (reference sequence), the CDR1 and CDR2 sequences are GTSNPN and SVGIG. The immunoSEQ assay, a bias-controlled multiplex PCR using V- and J-specific primers, was used to amplify TCR beta CDR3 regions from genomic DNA. In a second PCR step, a proprietary barcode and Illumina adapter sequences were attached to the CDR3 amplicons. CDR3 libraries were sequenced on an Illumina MiSeq instrument. Per the authors' processing: immunoSEQ Analyzer 3.0 was used for export and quality control, with R Bioconductor and Immunarch used for downstream analyses. Only productive rearrangements in the normalized downsampled data set were used to calculate repertoire metrics. Clonotypes larger than 5 templates in the normalized cohort were defined as pathologically expanded. The Inverse Simpson Index served as the measure of repertoire diversity. To capture all clonotypes, the CMV-specificity analyses were run on the non-normalized data set. The immuneACCESS repertoire file appears here via TCRdb, limited to in-frame rearrangements. These files lack a portion of the clones; in checked studies, under half of the deficit traces to unresolved V genes, and the cause of the others is not known. V and J calls and clone size are copied from that table; D and trimming were computed from the DNA. The sample table lists more than 15,000 clones, over 50% of them with a count of one. The ten biggest clones cover about 12% of the sample.

Overall results and qualifications from the work: The sample size was limited, and CD4 and CD8 repertoire contributions could not be separated because cells were not sorted. Just a small fraction of recipient repertoires overlapped with donor repertoires, and more than 97% appeared de novo at the given depth. A decrease in recipient TCR diversity was observed after transplant, and a progressive increase in pathologically expanded clonotypes was seen from day 30 to day 180. Inverse Simpson Index values from donors and from recipients before transplant predicted broader TCR repertoire diversity after transplant.

The meaning of the sample's time point label: 30 days after allo-HCT. Recipient blood was collected about 28 days before transplant and at days 30, 100 and 180 after transplant. Nuclei Lysis Solution was used to extract genomic DNA from fresh or cryopreserved unfractionated peripheral blood mononuclear cells. The sequencing used PBMCs, collected 30 days after allogeneic stem cell transplant. This clonotype was sampled from a male patient aged 45-59 years who had an allogeneic stem cell transplant from an unrelated donor, so T cells may come from the graft donor. Some clones in this sample may be carry-over from other donors' samples. The chain couples TRBV30 to TRBJ1-2; too little of a D gene remains to name it. The nucleotide sequence is given as TGTGCCTGGAGAAGGTTTCTAGTGTTAGGGCATGGCTACACCTTC. Its protein product is CAWRRFLVLGHGYTF.